The present entry profiles one TCR beta chain with its context. Authors' methods: For nucleated cells, counts were estimated from reference gene primer amplification. TCRdb's table, derived via immunoSEQ multiplex PCR, lists solely in-frame clones and lacks some. V, J and clone size were drawn from that table, and D and trimming were deduced from the DNA. The sample shows about 73,000 clones, 82% of them seen only once. The data derive from a study of blood T cell repertoires in COVID-19. The overall study: Italy, Spain and the United States were the sources of the convalescent and acute COVID-19 samples. T cells, B-cell-depleted T cells, or PBMCs supplied cDNA or gDNA.

This receptor was identified in a woman in her fifties or sixties with acute or convalescent COVID-19. The source material was peripheral blood.

CDR3 in DNA: TGTGCCAGCATGGGGCCTCTAGGCTACACCTTC. Protein product: CASMGPLGYTF. V and J are TRBV28 and TRBJ1-2; the D gene is possibly TRBD1 (5 bases). Germline V CDR1 and CDR2: MDHEN, SYDVKM. Between the trimmed V and J ends, which lost 7 bases and 8 bases, there was a span of 11 bases. CDR3 length equals 11 residues.